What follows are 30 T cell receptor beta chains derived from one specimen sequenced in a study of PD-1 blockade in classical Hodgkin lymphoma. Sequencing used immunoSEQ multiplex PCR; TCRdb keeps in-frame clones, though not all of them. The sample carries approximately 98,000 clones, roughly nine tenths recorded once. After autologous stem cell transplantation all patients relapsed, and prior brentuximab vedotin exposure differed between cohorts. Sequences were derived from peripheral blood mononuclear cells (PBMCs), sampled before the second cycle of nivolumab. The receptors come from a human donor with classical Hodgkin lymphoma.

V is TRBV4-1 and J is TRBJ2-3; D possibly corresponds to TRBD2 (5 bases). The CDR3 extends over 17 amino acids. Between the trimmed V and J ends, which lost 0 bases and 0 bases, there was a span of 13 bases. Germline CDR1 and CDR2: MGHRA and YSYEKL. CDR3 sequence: CASSQDSSGLSTDTQYF. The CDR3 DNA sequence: TGCGCCAGCAGCCAAGATAGCAGCGGCCTTAGCACAGATACGCAGTATTTT.

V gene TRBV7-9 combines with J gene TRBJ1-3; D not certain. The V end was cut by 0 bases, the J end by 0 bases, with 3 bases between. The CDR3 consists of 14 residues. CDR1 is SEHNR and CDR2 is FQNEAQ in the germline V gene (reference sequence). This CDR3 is CASSLANSGNTIYF. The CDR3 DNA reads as TGTGCCAGCAGCTTAGCCAACTCTGGAAACACCATATATTTT.

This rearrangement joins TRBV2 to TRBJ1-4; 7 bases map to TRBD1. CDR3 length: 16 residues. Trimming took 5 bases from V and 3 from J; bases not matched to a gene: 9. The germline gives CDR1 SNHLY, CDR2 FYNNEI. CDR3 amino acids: CASSRGTVNANEKLFF. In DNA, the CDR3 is TGTGCCAGCAGTCGCGGGACAGTCAATGCTAATGAAAAACTGTTTTTT.

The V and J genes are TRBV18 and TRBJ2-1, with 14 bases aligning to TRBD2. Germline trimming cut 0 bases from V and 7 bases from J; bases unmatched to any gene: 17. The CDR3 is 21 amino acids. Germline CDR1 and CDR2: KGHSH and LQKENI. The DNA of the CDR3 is TGTGCCAGCTCACCACCGATGGGACTAGCGGGAGAAATTTATAGTGGAAATGAGCAGTTCTTC. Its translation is CASSPPMGLAGEIYSGNEQFF.

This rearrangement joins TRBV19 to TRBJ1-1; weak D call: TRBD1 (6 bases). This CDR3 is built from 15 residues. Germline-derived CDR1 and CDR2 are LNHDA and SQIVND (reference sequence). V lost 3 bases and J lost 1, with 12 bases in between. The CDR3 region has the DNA TGTGCCAGTAGTATCCCAGGGGCAAGGAACACTGAAGCTTTCTTT. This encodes CASSIPGARNTEAFF.

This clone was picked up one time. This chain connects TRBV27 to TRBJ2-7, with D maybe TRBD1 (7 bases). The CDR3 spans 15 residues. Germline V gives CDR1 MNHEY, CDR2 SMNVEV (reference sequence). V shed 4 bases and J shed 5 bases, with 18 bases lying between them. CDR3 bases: TGTGCCAGCAGTTCAGGGGGGTGGGCGGGGAACGAGCAGTACTTC. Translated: CASSSGGWAGNEQYF.

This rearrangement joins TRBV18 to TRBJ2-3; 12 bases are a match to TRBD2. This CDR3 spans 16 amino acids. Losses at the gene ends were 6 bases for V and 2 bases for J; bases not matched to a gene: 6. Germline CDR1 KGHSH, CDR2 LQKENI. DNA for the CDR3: TGTGCCAGCTCTTACAGGACTAGCGGGAACACAGATACGCAGTATTTT. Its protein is CASSYRTSGNTDTQYF.

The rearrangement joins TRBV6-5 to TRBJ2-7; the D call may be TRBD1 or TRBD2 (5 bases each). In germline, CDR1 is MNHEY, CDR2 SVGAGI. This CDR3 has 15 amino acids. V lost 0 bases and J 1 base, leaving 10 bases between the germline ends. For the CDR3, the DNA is TGTGCCAGCAGTTACTCGGGGGTAAGGTCCTACGAGCAGTACTTC. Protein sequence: CASSYSGVRSYEQYF.

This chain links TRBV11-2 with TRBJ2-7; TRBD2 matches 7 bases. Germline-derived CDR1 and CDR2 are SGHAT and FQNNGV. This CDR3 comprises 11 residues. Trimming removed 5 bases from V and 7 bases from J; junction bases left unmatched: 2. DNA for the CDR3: TGTGCCAGCAGCCCGGGACTAGAGCAGTACTTC. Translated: CASSPGLEQYF.

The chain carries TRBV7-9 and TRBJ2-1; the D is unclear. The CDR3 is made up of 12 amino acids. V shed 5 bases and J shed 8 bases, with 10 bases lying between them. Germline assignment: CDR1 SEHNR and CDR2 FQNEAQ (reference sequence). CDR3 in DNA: TGTGCCAGCAGCGTCTTGTCGGATGAGCAGTTCTTC. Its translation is CASSVLSDEQFF.

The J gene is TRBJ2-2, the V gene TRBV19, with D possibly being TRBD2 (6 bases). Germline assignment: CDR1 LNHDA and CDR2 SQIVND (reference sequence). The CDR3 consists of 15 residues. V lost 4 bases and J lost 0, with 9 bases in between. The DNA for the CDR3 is TGTGCCAGTAGTACGGGACTTGCGAACACCGGGGAGCTGTTTTTT. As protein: CASSTGLANTGELFF. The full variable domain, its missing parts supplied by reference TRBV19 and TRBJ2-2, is DGGITQSPKYLFRKEGQNVTLSCEQNLNHDAMYWYRQDPGQGLRLIYYSQIVNDFQKGDIAEGYSVSREKKESFPLTVTSAQKNPTAFYLCASSTGLANTGELFFGEGSRLTVL.

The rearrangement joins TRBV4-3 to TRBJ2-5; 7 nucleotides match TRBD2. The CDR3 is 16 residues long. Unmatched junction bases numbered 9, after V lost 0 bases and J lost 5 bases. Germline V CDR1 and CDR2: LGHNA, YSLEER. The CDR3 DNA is TGCGCCAGCAGCCAAGATTCGGCGGGAGAATGGGAGACCCAGTACTTC. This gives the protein CASSQDSAGEWETQYF.

The CDR3 DNA is TGTGCCTGGGACGGGGACAGGGGGCCCTATGGCTACACCTTC. This codes for CAWDGDRGPYGYTF. J is TRBJ1-2 and V is TRBV30; 12 bases are a match to TRBD1. This CDR3 is built from 14 residues. CDR1 and CDR2 from the germline V gene are GTSNPN and SVGIG (reference sequence). With V trimmed by 5 bases and J by 4 bases, 5 bases remained unmatched.

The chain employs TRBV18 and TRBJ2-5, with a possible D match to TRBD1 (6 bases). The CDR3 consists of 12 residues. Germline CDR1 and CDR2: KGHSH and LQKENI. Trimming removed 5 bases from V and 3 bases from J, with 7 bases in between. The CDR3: CASSRQEETQYF. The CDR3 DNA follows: TGTGCCAGCTCAAGACAGGAAGAGACCCAGTACTTC.

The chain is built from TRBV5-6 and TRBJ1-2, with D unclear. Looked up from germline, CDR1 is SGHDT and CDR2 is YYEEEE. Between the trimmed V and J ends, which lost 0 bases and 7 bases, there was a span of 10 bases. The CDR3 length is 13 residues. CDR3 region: CASSLAGVGGYTF. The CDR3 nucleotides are TGTGCCAGCAGCTTGGCTGGGGTGGGTGGCTACACCTTC.

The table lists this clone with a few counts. The CDR3 coding sequence is TGTGCCAGCTCACCTTTAGCAGGGGGAAACTCAGGGGCCAACGTCCTGACTTTC. Its protein is CASSPLAGGNSGANVLTF. The V gene is TRBV18, the J gene TRBJ2-6; 7 bases agree with TRBD1. This CDR3 region has 18 residues. Trimming took 3 bases from V and 4 from J; bases not matched to a gene: 12. Germline V gene lookup returns CDR1 KGHSH and CDR2 LQKENI.

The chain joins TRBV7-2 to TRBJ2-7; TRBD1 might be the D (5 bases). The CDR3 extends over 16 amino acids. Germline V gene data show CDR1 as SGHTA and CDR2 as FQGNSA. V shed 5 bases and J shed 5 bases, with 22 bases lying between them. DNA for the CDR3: TGTGCCAGCAGCCGGCGGAAGACCGACAGCAGCCACGAGCAGTACTTC. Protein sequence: CASSRRKTDSSHEQYF.

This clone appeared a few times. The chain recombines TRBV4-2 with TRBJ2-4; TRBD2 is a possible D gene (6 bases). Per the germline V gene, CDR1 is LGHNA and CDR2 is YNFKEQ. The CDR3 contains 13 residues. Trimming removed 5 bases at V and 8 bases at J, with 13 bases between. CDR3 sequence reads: CASSVEGRYIQYF. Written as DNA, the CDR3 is TGTGCCAGCAGCGTAGAGGGGAGGTACATTCAGTACTTC.

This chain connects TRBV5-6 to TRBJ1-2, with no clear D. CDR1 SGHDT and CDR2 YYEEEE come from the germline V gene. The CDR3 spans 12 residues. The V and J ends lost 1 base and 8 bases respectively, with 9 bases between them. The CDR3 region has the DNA TGTGCCAGCAGCTTGTTAACAGCCGGCTACACCTTC. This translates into CASSLLTAGYTF.

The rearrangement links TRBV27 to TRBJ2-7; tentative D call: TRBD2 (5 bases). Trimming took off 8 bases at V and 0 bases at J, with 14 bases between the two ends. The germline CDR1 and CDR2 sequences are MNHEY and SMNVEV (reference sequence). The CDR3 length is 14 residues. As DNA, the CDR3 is TGTGCCAGCTCCAGAGTCGGGAACTCCTACGAGCAGTACTTC. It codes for CASSRVGNSYEQYF.

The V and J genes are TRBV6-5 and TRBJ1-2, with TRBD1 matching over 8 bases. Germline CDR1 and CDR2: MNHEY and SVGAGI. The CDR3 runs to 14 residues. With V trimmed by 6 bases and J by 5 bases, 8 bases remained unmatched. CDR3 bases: TGTGCCAGCAGAGACGACAGGGGACGGTATGGCTACACCTTC. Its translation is CASRDDRGRYGYTF.

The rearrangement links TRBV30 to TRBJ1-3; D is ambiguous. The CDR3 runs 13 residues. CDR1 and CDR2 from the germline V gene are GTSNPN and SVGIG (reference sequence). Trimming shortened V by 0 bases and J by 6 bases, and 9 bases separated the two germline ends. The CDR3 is CAWSVLVLNTIYF. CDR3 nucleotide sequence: TGTGCCTGGAGTGTACTGGTCTTAAACACCATATATTTT.

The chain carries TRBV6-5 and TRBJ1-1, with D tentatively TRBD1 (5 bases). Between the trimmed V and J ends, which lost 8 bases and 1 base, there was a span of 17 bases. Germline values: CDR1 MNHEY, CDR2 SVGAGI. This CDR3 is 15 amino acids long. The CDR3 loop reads CASFSVGTANTEAFF. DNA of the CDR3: TGTGCCAGCTTTTCGGTTGGGACGGCGAACACTGAAGCTTTCTTT.

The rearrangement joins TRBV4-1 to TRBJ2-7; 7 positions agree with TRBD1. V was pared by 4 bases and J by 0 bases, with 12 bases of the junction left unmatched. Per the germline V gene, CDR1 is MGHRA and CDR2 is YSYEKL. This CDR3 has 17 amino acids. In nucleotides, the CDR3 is TGCGCCAGCAGCCCGATACTTACGACAGGGTCCTCCTACGAGCAGTACTTC. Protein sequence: CASSPILTTGSSYEQYF.

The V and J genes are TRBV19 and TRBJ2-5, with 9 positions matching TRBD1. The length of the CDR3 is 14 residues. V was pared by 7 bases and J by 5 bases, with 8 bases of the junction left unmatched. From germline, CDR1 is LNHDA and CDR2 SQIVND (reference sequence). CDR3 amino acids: CASTSGQGTETQYF. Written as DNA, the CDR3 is TGTGCCAGTACATCGGGACAGGGTACGGAGACCCAGTACTTC.

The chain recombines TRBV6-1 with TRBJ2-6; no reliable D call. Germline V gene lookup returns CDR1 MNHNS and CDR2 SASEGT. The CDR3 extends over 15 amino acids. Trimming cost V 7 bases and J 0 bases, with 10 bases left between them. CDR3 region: CASNDRDSGANVLTF. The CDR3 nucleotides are TGTGCCAGCAATGACCGAGACTCTGGGGCCAACGTCCTGACTTTC.

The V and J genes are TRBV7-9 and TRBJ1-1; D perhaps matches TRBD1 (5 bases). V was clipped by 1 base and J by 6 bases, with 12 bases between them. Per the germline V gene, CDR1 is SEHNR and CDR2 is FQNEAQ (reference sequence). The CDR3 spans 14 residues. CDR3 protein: CASSLERQLAEAFF. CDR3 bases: TGTGCCAGCAGCTTAGAAAGACAGTTAGCTGAAGCTTTCTTT.

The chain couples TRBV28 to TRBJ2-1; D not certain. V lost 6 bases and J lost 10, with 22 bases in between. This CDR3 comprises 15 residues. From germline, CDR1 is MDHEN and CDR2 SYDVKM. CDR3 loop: CASSHPSGSPEEQFF. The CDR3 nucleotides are TGTGCCAGCAGCCACCCCTCGGGCAGCCCGGAAGAGCAGTTCTTC.

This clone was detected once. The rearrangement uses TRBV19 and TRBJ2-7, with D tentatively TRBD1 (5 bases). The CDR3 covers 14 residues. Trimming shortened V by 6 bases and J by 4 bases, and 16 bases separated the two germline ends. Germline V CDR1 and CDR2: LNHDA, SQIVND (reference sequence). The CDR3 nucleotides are TGTGCCAGTAGCAGATCAGGGAAGGGGTACGAGCAGTACTTC. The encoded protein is CASSRSGKGYEQYF.

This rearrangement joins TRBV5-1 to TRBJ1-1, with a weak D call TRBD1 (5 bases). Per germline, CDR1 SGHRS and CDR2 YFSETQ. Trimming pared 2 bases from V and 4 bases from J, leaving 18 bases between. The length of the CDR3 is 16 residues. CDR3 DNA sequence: TGCGCCAGCAGCTTTAATGCTGGGGGGGAGGGCACTGAAGCTTTCTTT. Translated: CASSFNAGGEGTEAFF.